A single sample gave rise to the 13 T cell receptor beta chains below, sequenced in a study of cytomegalovirus exposure and HLA in healthy donors. It was with 60 Vbeta and 13 Jbeta primers that the PCR ran. Measured with immunoSEQ multiplex PCR; TCRdb has only the in-frame clones, and not every one. The data contain hundreds of thousands of clones, 70% to 85% of them singletons. The sequenced sample was PBMCs. These receptors were obtained from a woman aged 40 to 55 in good health and CMV-seronegative.

The J gene is TRBJ1-1, the V gene TRBV4-1; D unclear. Trimming removed 4 bases at V and 2 bases at J, with 23 bases between. This CDR3 comprises 18 residues. The germline gives CDR1 MGHRA, CDR2 YSYEKL. CDR3 sequence reads: CASSPPGPGSAVNTEAFF. CDR3 in DNA: TGCGCCAGCAGCCCACCCGGTCCGGGGAGTGCGGTAAACACTGAAGCTTTCTTT.

The CDR3 spells CASSYFGLRDSPLHF. Written as DNA, the CDR3 is TGTGCCAGCAGTTACTTTGGCCTCAGGGATTCACCCCTCCACTTT. This chain uses TRBV6-5 with TRBJ1-6; tentatively, D is TRBD1 (5 bases). Germline V CDR1 and CDR2: MNHEY, SVGAGI. V gave up 1 base and J gave up 8 bases, with 12 bases separating them. This CDR3 spans 15 amino acids.

The V call is TRBV15, the J call TRBJ1-2, with 7 bases aligning to TRBD1. Germline V gene sequence: CDR1 LNHNV, CDR2 YYDKDF (reference sequence). Losses at the gene ends were 5 bases for V and 6 bases for J; bases not matched to a gene: 9. This CDR3 has 14 residues. Here the CDR3 DNA reads TGTGCCACCAGCCGTGACAGGGCGGCCAATGGCTACACCTTC. Its translation: CATSRDRAANGYTF.

The rearrangement joins TRBV5-4 to TRBJ2-7; D gene uncertain. CDR3 length: 13 amino acids. Germline V gene lookup returns CDR1 SGHNT and CDR2 YYREEE (reference sequence). V was cut by 0 bases and J by 6 bases, with 10 bases left in between. The CDR3 DNA follows: TGTGCCAGCAGCTTGGTTTATAGTCGCGAGCAGTACTTC. It translates to CASSLVYSREQYF.

The CDR3, as DNA: TGTGCCAGCAGTGAATTGGAGGCGGACACTGAAGCTTTCTTT. Encoded protein: CASSELEADTEAFF. The chain recombines TRBV6-5 with TRBJ1-1; D remains ambiguous. V shed 5 bases and J shed 3 bases, with 13 bases lying between them. Germline CDR1 is MNHEY and CDR2 is SVGAGI. CDR3 length equals 14 residues.

The chain uses TRBV18 and TRBJ2-4; D is undetermined. The CDR3 sequence is 13 residues long. The germline V gene encodes CDR1 KGHSH and CDR2 LQKENI. Trimming removed 4 bases from V and 8 bases from J, with 12 bases in between. CDR3 region: CASSRTIRDIQYF. CDR3 nucleotide sequence: TGTGCCAGCTCACGAACCATCCGGGACATTCAGTACTTC.

In its sample, this clone was seen a few times. The V call is TRBV6-1, the J call TRBJ1-6, with D possibly matching TRBD1 (5 bases). V lost 7 bases and J 3 bases, leaving 7 bases between the germline ends. CDR1 MNHNS and CDR2 SASEGT come from the germline V gene. The CDR3 is 13 amino acids. In DNA form, the CDR3 reads TGTGCCAGCACACAGGACTATAATTCACCCCTCCACTTT. Protein product: CASTQDYNSPLHF.

V and J are TRBV14 and TRBJ2-7, with 7 bases aligning to TRBD1. Germline CDR1 reads SGHDN; CDR2 reads FVKESK. The J segment lost 2 bases and the V segment lost 4 bases, leaving 11 bases of the junction unmatched. This CDR3 contains 16 residues. CDR3 DNA: TGTGCCAGCAGCCCACAAAGGGGGCAGGGAACCTACGAGCAGTACTTC. It encodes CASSPQRGQGTYEQYF. The complete variable domain, with remaining parts taken from reference TRBV14 and TRBJ2-7, reads EAGVTQFPSHSVIEKGQTVTLRCDPISGHDNLYWYRRVMGKEIKFLLHFVKESKQDESGMPNNRFLAERTGGTYSTLKVQPAELEDSGVYFCASSPQRGQGTYEQYFGPGTRLTVT.

This chain links TRBV23-1 with TRBJ1-1, with 12 nucleotides matching TRBD1. TRBV23-1 is given ORF status, its function remaining uncertain. With 8 bases clipped from V and 7 bases from J, the junction kept 17 bases outside the gene matches. This CDR3 region has 17 residues. This CDR3 reads CASSFGTGGINVFEAFF. The CDR3 nucleotides are TGCGCCAGCTCCTTTGGGACAGGGGGCATAAACGTATTTGAAGCTTTCTTT.

The chain joins TRBV6-5 to TRBJ2-1; 9 bases line up with TRBD1. This CDR3 has 14 amino acids. V lost 8 bases, J lost 4 bases, and 6 bases stayed unmatched. Germline lookup yields CDR1 MNHEY and CDR2 SVGAGI. The CDR3, as DNA: TGTGCCAGCGCTGGGACAGGGCGTTACAATGAGCAGTTCTTC. Translated: CASAGTGRYNEQFF.

V gene TRBV7-2 combines with J gene TRBJ1-2, with 8 positions matching TRBD1. There are 15 residues in the CDR3. V lost 1 base and J lost 8; bases outside the gene matches: 9. Germline CDR1 is SGHTA and CDR2 is FQGNSA. The CDR3 coding sequence is TGTGCCAGCAGCTTAGGTGCAGGGGGCGCGGGAGGCTACACCTTC. It codes for CASSLGAGGAGGYTF.

This chain links TRBV7-8 with TRBJ1-1; maybe TRBD1 (5 bases). The CDR3 is 14 residues long. Germline values: CDR1 SGHVS, CDR2 FQNEAQ. V lost 3 bases to trimming and J lost 4 bases, with 12 bases between them. CDR3 region: CASSFSGGGTEAFF. The DNA of the CDR3 is TGTGCCAGCAGCTTCTCGGGGGGGGGCACTGAAGCTTTCTTT.

The V call is TRBV7-9, the J call TRBJ2-5; D is undetermined. V dropped 0 bases and J dropped 0 bases, with 5 bases sitting between them. CDR1 is SEHNR, CDR2 FQNEAQ, per germline (reference sequence). The CDR3 runs 14 residues. For the CDR3, the DNA is TGTGCCAGCAGCTTAGCGGAGTACCAAGAGACCCAGTACTTC. It encodes CASSLAEYQETQYF.